Sequencing of this TCR beta chain was carried out in a study of blood T cell repertoires in COVID-19. Turning to the study itself: There were acute and convalescent COVID-19 samples, and they came from the United States, Italy and Spain. From T cells, B-cell-depleted T cells, or PBMCs came the material, which was cDNA or gDNA.

The V gene end was trimmed by 7 bases and the J gene end by 0 bases; junction bases not matched to a gene: 5. Per germline, CDR1 MNHEY and CDR2 SVGAGI. CDR3 length: 14 amino acids. Profiling relied on immunoSEQ multiplex PCR, and the TCRdb table lists in-frame clones only, not all of them. The sample contains over 90,000 clones, about four fifths of which appear only once. The sequence derives from an elderly man with COVID-19, enrolled during active disease. The gene calls are TRBV6-5 and TRBJ2-7, with 8 positions matching TRBD1. Material for sequencing was peripheral blood. The CDR3 here is CASTGDRSSYEQYF. The CDR3 nucleotides are TGTGCCAGCACCGGGGACAGGAGCTCCTACGAGCAGTACTTC.